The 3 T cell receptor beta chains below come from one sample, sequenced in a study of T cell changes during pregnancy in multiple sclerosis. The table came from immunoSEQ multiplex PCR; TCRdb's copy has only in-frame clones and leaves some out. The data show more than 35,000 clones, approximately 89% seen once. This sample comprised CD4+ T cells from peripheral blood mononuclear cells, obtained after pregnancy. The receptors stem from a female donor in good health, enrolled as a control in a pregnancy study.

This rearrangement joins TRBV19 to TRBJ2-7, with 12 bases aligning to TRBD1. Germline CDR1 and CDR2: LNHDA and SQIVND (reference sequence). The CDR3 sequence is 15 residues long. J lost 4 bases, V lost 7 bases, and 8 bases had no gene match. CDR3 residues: CASTPGTGGPYEQYF. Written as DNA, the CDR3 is TGTGCCAGTACCCCAGGGACAGGGGGCCCTTACGAGCAGTACTTC.

CDR3 in amino acids: CASSSAGGLSGELFF. The CDR3 DNA reads TGTGCCAGCAGCTCAGCGGGGGGCCTGTCCGGGGAGCTGTTTTTT. The chain has TRBV5-4 and TRBJ2-2, with 9 nucleotides matching TRBD2. V was pared by 3 bases and J by 6 bases, with 6 bases of the junction left unmatched. The CDR3 runs 15 residues. Germline V gene data show CDR1 as SGHNT and CDR2 as YYREEE (reference sequence).

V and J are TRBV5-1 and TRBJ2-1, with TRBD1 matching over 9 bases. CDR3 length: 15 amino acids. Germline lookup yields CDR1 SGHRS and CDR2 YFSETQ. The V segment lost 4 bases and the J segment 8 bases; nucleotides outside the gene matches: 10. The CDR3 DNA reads TGCGCCAGCAGCCTCGGAACAGGGGGCCGGGATGAGCAGTTCTTC. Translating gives CASSLGTGGRDEQFF.